This T cell receptor (beta chain) stems from a study of T cell responses to AZD1222 COVID-19 vaccine. General study results and limits: Researchers took repertoire samples only after the peak T cell response had come. Increases in Spike-specific TCR breadth and depth were seen after two AZD1222 doses. Mapped onto spike, vaccine-associated CD4 TCRs spanned it and were dominant at 160-218 and 743-854.

The germline V gene has CDR1 SQVTM and CDR2 ANQGSEA. J lost 5 bases, V lost 6 bases, and 19 bases had no gene match. The CDR3 has 19 residues. A note on this clone: What it binds is not known.

TCRdb's table, derived via immunoSEQ multiplex PCR, lists solely in-frame clones and lacks some. The sample table includes around 140,000 clones. Material for sequencing was peripheral blood. This chain connects TRBV29-1 to TRBJ2-3, with 14 bases identical to TRBD2. The receptor was derived from an adult in good health. The CDR3 region is CSVTLGLAGVLLGGDTQYF. In DNA, the CDR3 is TGCAGCGTCACCTTGGGACTAGCGGGGGTCCTCTTAGGTGGAGATACGCAGTATTTT.